This is a list of T cell receptor beta chains from one sample in a study of Ad26.COV2.S vaccination and SARS-CoV-2 variants. Assay: immunoSEQ multiplex PCR; the TCRdb copy retains only in-frame clones and omits some. The sample lists under 550,000 clones, roughly 90% seen once, with about 3.5% in the top ten. This specimen was peripheral blood, taken in a trial of Ad26.COV2.S vaccine versus placebo. These receptors all stem from a person aged 18-65 years who received the Ad26.COV2.S COVID-19 vaccine or a placebo. Both conserved end residues are part of each CDR3. D genes are given only for firm matches. Some rows have no size entry. The others give once, few or many, or a class for an expanded clone.

v_call	d_call	clone_size	j_call	cdr3_nt	cdr3_aa
TRBV7-9	TRBD1	NA	TRBJ2-3	TGTGCCAGCAGCTTTCCCAGACCGGGACAGGGTAGCACAGATACGCAGTATTTT	CASSFPRPGQGSTDTQYF
TRBV20-1	NA	NA	TRBJ1-6	TGCAGTGCTAGTGGGCCCCGTAGTTCACCCCTCCACTTT	CSASGPRSSPLHF
TRBV5-1	TRBD1	once	TRBJ1-2	TGCGCCAGCAGCTTGGAGGCAGGGGGCTTCTATGGCTACACCTTC	CASSLEAGGFYGYTF
TRBV9	NA	NA	TRBJ1-2	TGTGCCAGCAGCGGAAGAGGTTATGGCTACACCTTC	CASSGRGYGYTF
TRBV2	TRBD1	NA	TRBJ1-5	TGTGCCAGCAGTGACGGGACAGCACGACAGCCCCAGCATTTT	CASSDGTARQPQHF
TRBV5-1	TRBD1	NA	TRBJ2-1	TGCGCCAGCAGCACGTCGGACAGGGGATACAATGAGCAGTTCTTC	CASSTSDRGYNEQFF
TRBV7-7	TRBD1	NA	TRBJ2-5	TGTGCCAGCAGCCGGGACAGGGAAGAGACCCAGTACTTC	CASSRDREETQYF
TRBV5-1	NA	NA	TRBJ2-5	TGCGCCAGCAGCTTGTCCATGGTCGGCGAGACCCAGTACTTC	CASSLSMVGETQYF
TRBV11-2	NA	NA	TRBJ2-1	TGTGCCAGCAGTTACGCCGAAGACAATGAGCAGTTCTTC	CASSYAEDNEQFF
TRBV19	NA	NA	TRBJ1-4	TGTGCCAGTAGTGTGACAGCAACTAATGAAAAACTGTTTTTT	CASSVTATNEKLFF
TRBV4-3	NA	once	TRBJ1-1	TGCGCCAGCAGCCCCTGGGCAGGTTCTAACACTGAAGCTTTCTTT	CASSPWAGSNTEAFF
TRBV28	TRBD1	once	TRBJ2-2	TGTGCCAGCAGTCCTGGACAGGGGGTACATGACTCCACCGGGGAGCTGTTTTTT	CASSPGQGVHDSTGELFF
TRBV7-2	TRBD1	NA	TRBJ2-2	TGTGCCAGCCGCGGGACAGGGAACACCGGGGAGCTGTTTTTT	CASRGTGNTGELFF
TRBV4-2	NA	NA	TRBJ1-6	TGTGCCAGCAGCCAAGATCCCAGGGAAGATTCACCCCTCCACTTT	CASSQDPREDSPLHF
TRBV29-1	NA	NA	TRBJ2-7	TGCAGCGCGGGGGACGAGGGTGGAGAGCAGTACTTC	CSAGDEGGEQYF
TRBV19	NA	NA	TRBJ1-2	TGTGCCAGTAGTGTCGCCCACACCCAACCAAATAACTATGGCTACACCTTC	CASSVAHTQPNNYGYTF
TRBV5-6	NA	few	TRBJ2-1	TGTGCCAGCAGCGTGGCTAAGGTATTCGGTGAGCAGTTCTTC	CASSVAKVFGEQFF
TRBV4-1	TRBD2	NA	TRBJ2-7	TGCGCCAGCAGCCAAAAGACTAGCGGGGGGTTCTACGAGCAGTACTTC	CASSQKTSGGFYEQYF
TRBV28	TRBD1	NA	TRBJ1-6	TGTGCCAGCAAGCCACAGGGGCACGGTAACTCCTATAATTCACCCCTCCACTTT	CASKPQGHGNSYNSPLHF
TRBV28	TRBD1	NA	TRBJ1-4	TGTGCCAGCAGTACTCTGGACAGGGGGCCAACTAATGAAAAACTGTTTTTT	CASSTLDRGPTNEKLFF
TRBV19	NA	NA	TRBJ1-5	TGTGCCAGTAGTATAGCGGTCGGGGGGGATAGCAATCAGCCCCAGCATTTT	CASSIAVGGDSNQPQHF
TRBV7-9	TRBD1	NA	TRBJ1-2	TGTGCCAGCAGCTCGGGACAGGGGGCCGACTATGGCTACACCTTC	CASSSGQGADYGYTF